The 31 T cell receptor beta chains below come from one sample, sequenced in a study of shared T cell receptors in the human thymus. Measured with immunoSEQ multiplex PCR; TCRdb has only the in-frame clones, and not every one. This table holds some 700,000 clones, around 87% found once. This sample was also put to use in a study of human thymus T cells.

Sequenced sample: thymocytes. Receptor source: a boy in the first two years of life with a congenital heart defect.

The CDR3 nucleotides read TGTGCCAGCAGTGATGGCGGGGACCCGCTCTCTGGAAACACCATATATTTT. It translates to CASSDGGDPLSGNTIYF. The gene calls are TRBV2 and TRBJ1-3; weak D call: TRBD1 (5 bases). The V gene lost 3 bases and the J gene lost 0 bases, with 15 bases spanning the gap. Germline V gene sequence: CDR1 SNHLY, CDR2 FYNNEI. The CDR3 consists of 17 residues.

The CDR3 DNA sequence: TGTGCCAGCAGTTTTCGGCGGCAGGGCAGGGGATACGAGCAGTACTTC. Its translation is CASSFRRQGRGYEQYF. The rearrangement joins TRBV27 to TRBJ2-7, with D possibly being TRBD1 (6 bases). The V gene lost 3 bases and the J gene lost 4 bases, with 19 bases spanning the gap. CDR1 and CDR2 (germline): MNHEY, SMNVEV (reference sequence). The CDR3 is 16 residues long.

The chain is built from TRBV5-6 and TRBJ2-1, with D possibly TRBD2 on 5 matching bases. Germline V gives CDR1 SGHDT, CDR2 YYEEEE. Trimming removed 3 bases from V and 5 bases from J, with 15 bases in between. This CDR3 has 15 residues. CDR3 protein: CASSYLGPEDNEQFF. The CDR3, as DNA: TGTGCCAGCAGCTACCTAGGGCCGGAGGACAATGAGCAGTTCTTC. The variable domain in full, with the rest retrieved from reference TRBV5-6 and TRBJ2-1, is DAGVTQSPTHLIKTRGQQVTLRCSPKSGHDTVSWYQQALGQGPQFIFQYYEEEERQRGNFPDRFSGHQFPNYSSELNVNALLLGDSALYLCASSYLGPEDNEQFFGPGTRLTVL.

This clone was recorded a few times. This chain joins TRBV6-1 and TRBJ2-7, with D maybe TRBD1 (7 bases). Trimming left V 3 bases short and J 6 bases short, with 12 bases between. The CDR3 is 13 amino acids. Germline-derived CDR1 and CDR2 are MNHNS and SASEGT. CDR3: CASSEGQGGEQYF. As DNA, the CDR3 is TGTGCCAGCAGTGAGGGGCAGGGGGGCGAGCAGTACTTC.

The chain is built from TRBV5-1 and TRBJ2-5; D is perhaps TRBD2 (7 bases). The CDR3 has 15 residues. V lost 5 bases and J lost 0, with 14 bases in between. Germline lookup yields CDR1 SGHRS and CDR2 YFSETQ. The CDR3: CASRMGGRYQETQYF. The CDR3, as DNA: TGCGCCAGCAGGATGGGGGGGCGGTACCAAGAGACCCAGTACTTC.

The CDR3 protein is CASGYPKGGPASVQFF. In DNA, the CDR3 is TGTGCTAGTGGTTACCCCAAAGGAGGGCCAGCGTCCGTGCAGTTCTTC. The chain carries TRBV12-5 and TRBJ2-1; tentative D call: TRBD2 (6 bases). V gave up 4 bases and J gave up 12 bases, with 25 bases separating them. CDR1 is LGHNT, CDR2 FRNRAP, per germline. The CDR3 extends over 16 amino acids.

The J gene is TRBJ2-3, the V gene TRBV4-1; TRBD2 matches at 13 bases. The V segment lost 3 bases and the J segment 2 bases; nucleotides outside the gene matches: 11. This CDR3 has 19 residues. Germline V lookup: CDR1 MGHRA, CDR2 YSYEKL. The CDR3 DNA reads TGCGCCAGCAGCCAGGGACTAGCGGGACCCCACAACCTCACAGATACGCAGTATTTT. Amino acid sequence: CASSQGLAGPHNLTDTQYF.

V usage is TRBV18 and J usage is TRBJ2-7; 9 bases map to TRBD1. Germline assignment: CDR1 KGHSH and CDR2 LQKENI. The CDR3 spans 16 residues. V trimming: 2 bases; J trimming: 6 bases; junction bases outside the gene matches: 11. The CDR3 nucleotides read TGTGCCAGCTCACCAAATAACCGGGACAGGGACTTCGAGCAGTACTTC. This translates into CASSPNNRDRDFEQYF.

The chain is built from TRBV4-1 and TRBJ2-2; 9 bases agree with TRBD1. This CDR3 is 19 amino acids long. Trimming took 4 bases from V and 0 from J; bases not matched to a gene: 12. The V gene's germline CDR1 is MGHRA and CDR2 YSYEKL. CDR3 region: CASSLLTGDRASNTGELFF. CDR3 nucleotide sequence: TGCGCCAGCAGCCTACTAACCGGGGACAGGGCTTCGAACACCGGGGAGCTGTTTTTT.

In DNA form, the CDR3 reads TGTGCCAGCAGTGTGGGACCGGGACTGCATGAGCAGTTCTTC. Translated: CASSVGPGLHEQFF. The V and J genes are TRBV27 and TRBJ2-1; TRBD2 is a possible D gene (6 bases). V lost 5 bases and J lost 8, with 16 bases in between. CDR3 size: 14 residues. Germline V gene lookup returns CDR1 MNHEY and CDR2 SMNVEV (reference sequence).

The CDR3 loop is CVTRGSWEQETQYF. The CDR3 DNA reads TGCGTGACGCGGGGCAGTTGGGAACAAGAGACCCAGTACTTC. This chain connects TRBV5-1 to TRBJ2-5, with a tentative D call TRBD2 (6 bases). Germline-derived CDR1 and CDR2 are SGHRS and YFSETQ. CDR3 size: 14 residues.

The chain has TRBV6-5 and TRBJ2-7; 7 nucleotides align to TRBD2. The CDR3 has 12 residues. Germline V gene lookup returns CDR1 MNHEY and CDR2 SVGAGI. V lost 5 bases and J lost 3; bases outside the gene matches: 1. The CDR3 loop is CASSRTSYEQYF. The CDR3 DNA reads as TGTGCCAGCAGTAGGACTAGCTACGAGCAGTACTTC.

V gene TRBV27 combines with J gene TRBJ2-7, with TRBD1 matching 8 bases. The CDR3 runs 16 residues. Per the germline V gene, CDR1 is MNHEY and CDR2 is SMNVEV (reference sequence). The ends lost 0 bases at V and 3 bases at J; junction bases unmatched: 7. In DNA form, the CDR3 reads TGTGCCAGCAGTTTATCAGGGACAGGCCCACTCTACGAGCAGTACTTC. Translated, it gives CASSLSGTGPLYEQYF.

This clone has only one observation. This chain links TRBV5-1 with TRBJ2-7; perhaps TRBD1 as D (6 bases). The CDR3 consists of 15 residues. V dropped 0 bases and J dropped 4 bases, with 14 bases sitting between them. Germline V gene lookup returns CDR1 SGHRS and CDR2 YFSETQ. The CDR3 here is CASSLAGAASYEQYF. CDR3 coding DNA: TGCGCCAGCAGCTTGGCAGGGGCGGCATCGTACGAGCAGTACTTC. Using reference TRBV5-1 and TRBJ2-7 for the parts outside the CDR3, the full variable domain is KAGVTQTPRYLIKTRGQQVTLSCSPISGHRSVSWYQQTPGQGLQFLFEYFSETQRNKGNFPGRFSGRQFSNSRSEMNVSTLELGDSALYLCASSLAGAASYEQYFGPGTRLTVT.

This clone occurred a few times. The chain links TRBV4-1 to TRBJ1-3; D remains unclear. Germline assignment: CDR1 MGHRA and CDR2 YSYEKL. The CDR3 sequence is 12 residues long. V lost 3 bases to trimming and J lost 4 bases, with 4 bases between them. In DNA form, the CDR3 reads TGCGCCAGCAGCCAGCAGGGAAACACCATATATTTT. Translation: CASSQQGNTIYF.

The J gene is TRBJ2-5, the V gene TRBV10-3; possible D gene TRBD2, 6 bases. V was shortened by 6 bases and J by 7 bases, with 15 bases between the two germline ends. The CDR3 is made up of 13 amino acids. Per the germline V gene, CDR1 is ENHRY and CDR2 is SYGVKD. CDR3 DNA: TGTGCCATCAGGGGGACTTGGGCCTCGACCCAGTACTTC. It is translated as CAIRGTWASTQYF.

The V and J genes are TRBV5-6 and TRBJ2-2; D may be TRBD1 (5 bases). This CDR3 is built from 12 residues. The V end was cut by 7 bases, the J end by 3 bases, with 7 bases between. From germline, CDR1 is SGHDT and CDR2 YYEEEE. The CDR3 loop is CASEGDTGELFF. The DNA of the CDR3 is TGTGCCAGCGAAGGGGACACCGGGGAGCTGTTTTTT.

The chain has TRBV18 and TRBJ2-1; 12 bases are shared with TRBD2. J gave up 0 bases and V 3 bases, and 12 bases lay outside the gene matches. The CDR3 length is 20 residues. Germline V gene sequence: CDR1 KGHSH, CDR2 LQKENI. CDR3 in amino acids: CASSPNPGLAGGSSYNEQFF. As DNA, the CDR3 is TGTGCCAGCTCACCCAATCCGGGACTAGCGGGTGGGAGCTCCTACAATGAGCAGTTCTTC.

The V call is TRBV4-3, the J call TRBJ2-7; TRBD2 matches at 12 bases. There are 17 residues in the CDR3. Per the germline V gene, CDR1 is LGHNA and CDR2 is YSLEER. The J segment lost 3 bases and the V segment lost 0 bases, leaving 6 bases of the junction unmatched. The CDR3 loop is CASSQDVGLAGNYEQYF. Here the CDR3 DNA reads TGCGCCAGCAGCCAAGATGTCGGACTAGCGGGAAACTACGAGCAGTACTTC.

This clone was seen a few times. This rearrangement joins TRBV5-1 to TRBJ2-3; possible D gene TRBD2, 5 bases. The V gene's germline CDR1 is SGHRS and CDR2 YFSETQ. V lost 4 bases, J lost 1 base, and 16 bases lay in between. The CDR3 length is 16 residues. In nucleotides, the CDR3 is TGCGCCAGCAGCCCCCGGGGAGCCCCTTGCACAGATACGCAGTATTTT. Translation gives CASSPRGAPCTDTQYF.

The V and J genes are TRBV30 and TRBJ2-6; 9 bases agree with TRBD1. Germline loops: CDR1 GTSNPN, CDR2 SVGIG (reference sequence). This CDR3 spans 17 amino acids. J was trimmed by 0 bases and V by 7 bases; bases with no gene match: 10. The CDR3 coding sequence is TGTGCCTCGTCGGGGGGACAGGGTTACTCTGGGGCCAACGTCCTGACTTTC. As protein: CASSGGQGYSGANVLTF.

This clone appeared a few times. V and J are TRBV15 and TRBJ2-5, with a tentative D call TRBD1 (6 bases). The CDR3 runs to 16 residues. V lost 5 bases and J lost 5, with 21 bases in between. CDR1 is LNHNV, CDR2 YYDKDF, per germline (reference sequence). CDR3 sequence (DNA): TGTGCCACCAGCCAAGCGGAGGTGCCAGGGGTGGAGACCCAGTACTTC. Translating gives CATSQAEVPGVETQYF.

CDR3 in amino acids: CASSSKPGQGDDQETQYF. The CDR3 DNA reads TGCGCCAGCAGCTCAAAACCGGGACAGGGGGACGACCAAGAGACCCAGTACTTC. The rearrangement uses TRBV5-1 and TRBJ2-5, with TRBD1 matching 11 bases. J was trimmed by 0 bases and V by 3 bases; bases with no gene match: 10. This CDR3 is built from 18 residues. In germline, CDR1 is SGHRS, CDR2 YFSETQ.

This chain uses TRBV19 with TRBJ2-2; TRBD1 might be the D (5 bases). The CDR3 is 16 amino acids. The V gene lost 3 bases and the J gene lost 6 bases, with 17 bases spanning the gap. Germline CDR1 reads LNHDA; CDR2 reads SQIVND (reference sequence). The CDR3 bases are TGTGCCAGTAGTATTAGTGCAGGGCGATCGGCCGGGGAGCTGTTTTTT. This encodes CASSISAGRSAGELFF.

The V and J genes are TRBV4-3 and TRBJ2-5; 7 nucleotides align to TRBD2. The V gene end was trimmed by 3 bases and the J gene end by 4 bases; junction bases not matched to a gene: 17. The CDR3 spans 18 residues. The V gene's germline CDR1 is LGHNA and CDR2 YSLEER. The CDR3 region is CASSQGGRPPGRGETQYF. CDR3 nucleotides: TGCGCCAGCAGCCAGGGAGGGCGACCGCCGGGGAGAGGAGAGACCCAGTACTTC.

This clone was picked up one time. The CDR3 protein is CASSYSTSYNEQFF. The CDR3 nucleotides read TGTGCCAGCAGTTACTCGACTTCTTACAATGAGCAGTTCTTC. The V call is TRBV6-5, the J call TRBJ2-1, with D unresolved. CDR1 and CDR2 from the germline V gene are MNHEY and SVGAGI. There are 14 residues in the CDR3. The V and J ends lost 0 bases and 4 bases respectively, with 7 bases between them.

This chain connects TRBV18 to TRBJ2-7; 11 bases match TRBD1. Trimming at V came to 0 bases and at J to 3 bases, leaving 1 base not matched to a gene. Germline assignment: CDR1 KGHSH and CDR2 LQKENI. The CDR3 has 15 residues. The CDR3 nucleotides read TGTGCCAGCTCACCACCGGGACAGGGGGACTACGAGCAGTACTTC. This gives the protein CASSPPGQGDYEQYF.

CDR3 in DNA: TGTGCCAGCCTTGACGGAACGGAACCGGGGTGTCCCTACGAGCAGTACTTC. Residues: CASLDGTEPGCPYEQYF. The V and J genes are TRBV25-1 and TRBJ2-7, with D tentatively TRBD2 (5 bases). CDR3 length: 17 residues. The germline V gene encodes CDR1 MGHDK and CDR2 SYGVNS. The ends were cut back, 8 bases at V and 2 bases at J, with 25 bases in the middle.

The chain combines TRBV5-6 with TRBJ2-5; 11 nucleotides align to TRBD2. The V gene end was trimmed by 5 bases and the J gene end by 3 bases; junction bases not matched to a gene: 12. This CDR3 spans 17 amino acids. In germline, CDR1 is SGHDT, CDR2 YYEEEE. In DNA, the CDR3 is TGTGCCAGCAGGTCCTGGGGTAGCGGGAGGGTGGAAGAGACCCAGTACTTC. This sequence encodes CASRSWGSGRVEETQYF.

CDR3 nucleotides: TGTGCCAGCAGTTTAGTAGCCGCCCCGAACACCGGGGAGCTGTTTTTT. Its protein is CASSLVAAPNTGELFF. The genes are TRBV27 and TRBJ2-2; D is undetermined. Germline values: CDR1 MNHEY, CDR2 SMNVEV (reference sequence). The CDR3 consists of 16 residues. Deletions cut 2 bases from V and 0 bases from J, with 10 bases between.

The chain recombines TRBV14 with TRBJ2-1; D call uncertain. Trimming removed 5 bases at V and 7 bases at J, with 9 bases between. This CDR3 spans 12 amino acids. The germline CDR1 and CDR2 sequences are SGHDN and FVKESK. The CDR3 is CASSSFGNEQFF. As DNA, the CDR3 is TGTGCCAGCAGCTCTTTCGGGAATGAGCAGTTCTTC.